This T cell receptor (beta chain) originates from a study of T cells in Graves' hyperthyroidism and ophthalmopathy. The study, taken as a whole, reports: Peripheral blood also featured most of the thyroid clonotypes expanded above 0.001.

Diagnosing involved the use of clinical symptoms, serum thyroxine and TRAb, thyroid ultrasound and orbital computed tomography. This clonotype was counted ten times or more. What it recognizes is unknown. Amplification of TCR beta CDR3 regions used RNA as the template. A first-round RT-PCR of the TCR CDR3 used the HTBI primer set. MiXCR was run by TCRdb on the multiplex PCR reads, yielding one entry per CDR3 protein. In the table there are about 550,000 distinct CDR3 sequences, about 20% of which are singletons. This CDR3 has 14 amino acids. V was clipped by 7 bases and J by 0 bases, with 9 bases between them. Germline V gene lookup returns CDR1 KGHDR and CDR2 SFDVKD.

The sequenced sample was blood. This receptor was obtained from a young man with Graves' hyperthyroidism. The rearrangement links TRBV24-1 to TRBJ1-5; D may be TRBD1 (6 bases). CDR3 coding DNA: TGTGCCACCAGCGAGGGGGTTAGCAATCAGCCCCAGCATTTT. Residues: CATSEGVSNQPQHF.